This TCR beta chain originates from a study of beta chain features in type 1 diabetes. Study-wide findings and caveats: Type 1 diabetes patients showed fewer insertions and more deletions at VDJ junctions. Type 1 diabetes patients showed a moderate but significant shortening of TCRB CDR3s in all four CD4+ subsets.

The germline CDR1 and CDR2 sequences are MNHEY and SMNVEV (reference sequence). Between the trimmed V and J ends, which lost 2 bases and 11 bases, there was a span of 12 bases. The CDR3 runs to 13 residues. This clone was seen at least ten times. Its antigen is unidentified. All of the isolated RNA was reverse transcribed, so expressed TCRB transcripts were sequenced. Generated by immunoSEQ multiplex PCR, the TCRdb table keeps only in-frame clones and is missing some. The sample comprises more than 300,000 clones, 9.5% to 10% of which are singletons, and less than 0.65% rests with the top ten. Sequencing was performed on central memory CD4+ T cells from blood. The sequence derives from a young man with type 1 diabetes. V is TRBV27 and J is TRBJ1-4; unclear D gene. CDR3 coding DNA: TGTGCCAGCAGTTTACCGGACCTAAGGAAACTGTTTTTT. It yields the protein CASSLPDLRKLFF.